The rows below give T cell receptor beta chains drawn from one sample of a study of cytomegalovirus exposure and HLA in healthy donors. This table comes from immunoSEQ multiplex PCR, and its TCRdb copy is limited to in-frame clones, with some not included. The data hold roughly 330,000 clones, with about 85% observed a single time. Material for sequencing was PBMCs. The receptor set was obtained from a young woman in good health and CMV-seropositive. Both conserved end residues are part of each CDR3.

CDR3 protein,CDR3 length,V gene
CAISEVGYEQYF,12,TRBV10-3
CAWSSGRTDTGELFF,15,TRBV30
CAWSVPNHQETQYF,14,TRBV30
CASRYRDRRKETQYF,15,TRBV11-3
CASRRQGDNEQFF,13,TRBV5-1
CASSLTGAGTDTQYF,15,TRBV27
CASSLVGTLYGYTF,14,TRBV5-4
CASSPNGGRGFEKLFF,16,TRBV5-1
CASSQGLGGTVPGELFF,17,TRBV9
CAIREGLAGSTDTQYF,16,TRBV10-3
CSVERDSSYNEQFF,14,TRBV29-1
CASSLGVGPYEQYF,14,TRBV27
CASSFGTSGDETQYF,15,TRBV7-2
CASSLEATGVRNEQFF,16,TRBV13
CASSQRSRSNQPQHF,15,TRBV23-1
CASSFSAYNSPLHF,14,TRBV27
CSAGSSTYEQYF,12,TRBV29-1
CASSIAYSNQPQHF,14,TRBV19
CSVYSGLSTDTQYF,14,TRBV29-1
CAWGTGAGANVLTF,14,TRBV30
CASSSGGYEQYF,12,TRBV16
CASSRTGLQPQHF,13,TRBV28
CASSPAGGENTEAFF,15,TRBV18
CASSWTGQGGTEAFF,15,TRBV5-1
CASSQESGWSYEQYF,15,TRBV14
CASSEGGLIYEQYF,14,TRBV6-6
CASSVNKGGTEAFF,14,TRBV6-1
CASSTQGLYGYTF,13,TRBV7-9
CAWSRTLQTQDTQYF,15,TRBV30
CASSRPAGQGSTDTQYF,17,TRBV19
CASSGTSPRSSYEQYF,16,TRBV2
CSVVVPTGVQPQHF,14,TRBV29-1
CASSDAGSGGYTF,13,TRBV2
CASSLFREGQGRNTQYF,17,TRBV11-2
CATSRERTLDSYEQYF,16,TRBV15
CASSSGTSYEQYF,13,TRBV5-6
CATSRVGSGIADTQYF,16,TRBV15
CASSVDKGAKAFF,13,TRBV9
CASSARDSIHEQYF,14,TRBV9
CASSFGDRGRDEKLFF,16,TRBV5-1
CASGQSSYEQYF,12,TRBV19
CASIKRQGTYEQYF,14,TRBV28
CASSQREWATDTQYF,15,TRBV23-1
CASSFAGSYEQYF,13,TRBV5-1
CAWSGGSGANVLTF,14,TRBV30
CASRTGSDTEAFF,13,TRBV28
CASSPTGAYEQYF,13,TRBV7-6
CASSQAARGDYEQYF,15,TRBV4-1
CASSTRGGLNTEAFF,15,TRBV5-1
CASSRTGGENYEQYF,15,TRBV2
CASSRLAGSYEQYF,14,TRBV4-1
CASSPPVGRNPGELFF,16,TRBV18
CASSFQNTGELFF,13,TRBV5-1
CASSEVGTPYQETQYF,16,TRBV6-1
CASSLEATGDFYNEQFF,17,TRBV9
CASSARRTEIYNEQFF,16,TRBV2
CASSQDLGLVYNEQFF,16,TRBV4-2
CASSLGPGANEKLFF,15,TRBV7-2
CASRRRQSSNQPQHF,15,TRBV5-8